Listed below are T cell receptor beta chains from one sample, sequenced in a study of long-term antiretroviral therapy in people with HIV. Clones were read by immunoSEQ multiplex PCR, and TCRdb kept only the in-frame ones, dropping some. The table shows about 30,000 clones, with 80% to 90% occurring only once. This sample comprised unsorted PBMCs, obtained 3 years after starting antiretroviral therapy. The origin of the receptors is a middle-aged man with HIV. Each CDR3 is given with its conserved first and last residue. A row's size may be missing; if present it is once, few, many or a size class.

TRBV27 NA CAGHTFWEQYF
TRBV29-1 once CRVNKSRGLHPMSYEQYF
TRBV11-2 NA CASSLDLMNTEAFF
TRBV20-1 NA CSATRTGWTF
TRBV6-6 NA CASSTTGSSYNEQFF
TRBV12-5 NA CASGSGQGSTDTQYF
TRBV30 NA CAWSGQGWDEAFF
TRBV11-3 NA CASSLDRQGAYEQYF
TRBV14 NA CASSQEPGGAFF
TRBV7-3 NA CASSPGTGLQETQYF
TRBV27 NA CASSLWRGDGYTF
TRBV5-5 NA CASSLVLAGLNTGELFF
TRBV10-3 NA CAISLTGDSNQPQHF
TRBV5-1 once CASSPGTGREQYF
TRBV7-9 NA CASSPPSQGITGELFF
TRBV10-3 NA CAISVGLAGGNEQYF
TRBV2 NA CASSGQGVPYEQYF
TRBV28 NA CASSLGQFYGYTF
TRBV19 NA CASSDSGRETQYF
TRBV14 NA CASSQASYNEQFF
TRBV28 once CASSLTGGNTEAFF
TRBV2 few CASSGDFNQPQHF
TRBV7-2 NA CASNDNEDTQYF
TRBV6-5 NA CASRESNEQFF
TRBV7-8 NA CASSLRPPQGDAGGANVLTF
TRBV13 NA CASSPGSHTQYF
TRBV30 NA CAWPDRAPDSGNTIYF